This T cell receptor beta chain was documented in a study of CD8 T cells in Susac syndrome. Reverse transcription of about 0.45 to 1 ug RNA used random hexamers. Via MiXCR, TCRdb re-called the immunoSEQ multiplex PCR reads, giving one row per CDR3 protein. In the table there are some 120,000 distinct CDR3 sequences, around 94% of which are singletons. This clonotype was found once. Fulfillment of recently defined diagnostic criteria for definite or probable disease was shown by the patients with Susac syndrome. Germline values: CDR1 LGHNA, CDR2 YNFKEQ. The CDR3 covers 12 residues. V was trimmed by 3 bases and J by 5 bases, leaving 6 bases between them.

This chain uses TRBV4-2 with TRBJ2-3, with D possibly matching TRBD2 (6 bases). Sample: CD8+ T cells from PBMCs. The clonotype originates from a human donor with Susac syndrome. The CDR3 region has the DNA TGTGCCAGCAGCCACGGGGGAGATACGCAGTATTTT. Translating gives CASSHGGDTQYF.